This T cell receptor (beta chain) is drawn from a study of graft-versus-host responses after intestinal transplantation. Study-level background: Each of the recipients got a multivisceral, liver-intestinal, or isolated intestinal transplant. Whole-study results and caveats: Peak circulating GvH clone levels were associated with early post-transplant HvG declines.

Libraries were prepared by immunoSEQ multiplex PCR; TCRdb keeps only in-frame clonotypes and omits some of them. The repertoire holds about 100,000 clones, approximately 84% seen once, with roughly 0.95% in the top ten. This CDR3 has 16 residues. Germline V gene data show CDR1 as SGHKS and CDR2 as YYEKEE (reference sequence). Losses at the gene ends were 6 bases for V and 3 bases for J; bases not matched to a gene: 12. In this sample, this clone turned up once. Its antigen is unknown. This sequence originates from a human donor who was the organ donor for an intestinal transplant. This chain links TRBV5-5 with TRBJ1-3, with TRBD1 matching 7 bases. This material consisted of unstimulated CD4+ T cells sorted from spleen or lymph node cells, taken before transplant. CDR3 in amino acids: CASTRAAGGDGNTIYF. The CDR3 bases are TGTGCCAGCACCAGAGCGGCAGGGGGTGATGGAAACACCATATATTTT.